This TCR beta chain was profiled in a study of T-cell memory formation after mild COVID-19 (dated by TCRdb to the early 2020s). About the full investigation: TCR sequence clusters from the two donors were largely donor specific. In a couple of donors, T-cell clones that expanded and contracted after mild COVID-19 were tracked by sequencing TCRalpha and TCRbeta repertoires over time. Two young, previously healthy adult volunteers, one female and one male, were included in the cohort. Overall study outcomes, separate from this receptor: SARS-CoV-2 specificity was not confirmed for the second-wave clones peaking on day 37. Clones that contracted from day 15 to 85 showed balanced CD4/CD8 phenotypes, whereas a second wave of clones that expanded from day 15 to 37 leaned towards CD4+. Contracting CD4+ clones were located mainly in the CM and EM memory subsets, whereas CD8+ clones were found to be enriched in EMRA. Only a couple of mild cases were covered in the study, and larger cohorts including severe cases with pre-infection samples were considered necessary. Some responding clones were detected in pre-infection memory, suggesting pre-existing cross-reactive memory T cells joined the SARS-CoV-2 response.

The germline ends are 12 bases apart after V is trimmed by 7 bases and J by 0 bases. The CDR3, from cysteine to phenylalanine, totals 14 residues. CDR3 DNA is the only sequence kept; it has 42 bases, read in frame from the first base. The germline V gene supplies CDR1 MNHEY and CDR2 SVGAGI. Note on this clonotype: Its antigen remains unidentified. The input lacks base qualities; no much larger clone sits a single base away.

The sequencer was an Illumina NovaSeq 6000. TCRalpha and TCRbeta cDNA libraries were built by 5'RACE with constant-segment primers, adding sample barcodes and unique molecular identifiers. RNA was extracted from every sample with Trizol reagent. Library amplification was performed in two PCR steps, and a second sample barcode and Illumina TruSeq adapters were introduced in the second step. Sequencing of libraries was performed on an Illumina NovaSeq with 2 x 150 bp paired-end reads. Turning to the authors' computational methods: With migec v1.2.7, reads were demultiplexed and then collapsed into UMI-guided consensus sequences. Using mixcr v2.1.11, the UMI consensuses were aligned to TRA and TRB V and J templates and assembled into clonotypes. A clonotype was counted as expanded or contracted only when both edgeR and NoisET called the clonotype significant, with the noise models trained on biological replicates. For edgeR calls, the cutoffs were a false discovery rate-adjusted p below 0.01 and a log2 fold-change threshold of 1. As an exploratory analysis of dynamics, PCA with hierarchical clustering was applied to max-normalized trajectories of the 1000 most abundant clonotypes. Each responding clone was given a CD4 or CD8 phenotype based on the CD4+ and CD8+ repertoires, which had been sequenced separately. TCRdb took the public reads, trimmed them with fastp at Q25, ran MiXCR for clone calling and kept in-frame beta chains. Rows matching on CDR3 protein sequence are summarized as one entry with the most common DNA and genes. TCRdb, not the authors, supplied the V and J calls. The sample table records approximately 560,000 distinct CDR3 sequences; approximately 15% of these occur just once. Jointly, the top ten make up less than 10% of the sample.

Ficoll-Paque density gradient centrifugation was used to isolate PBMCs. The rearrangement combines TRBV6-5 with TRBJ1-1; no confident D gene assignment can be made. Material for sequencing was PBMCs or a T cell subset sorted from them (not recorded which). The clonotype originates from an adult woman who had mild COVID-19 (a few samples of this study predate the infection). The sample titles of this study are shuffled in the database, so cell type and time point are left out; the donor was told from shared clones. Read as DNA, the sequence is TGTGCCAGCAAGAAGTGGAGCATGAACACTGAAGCTTTCTTT. Its translation is CASKKWSMNTEAFF.